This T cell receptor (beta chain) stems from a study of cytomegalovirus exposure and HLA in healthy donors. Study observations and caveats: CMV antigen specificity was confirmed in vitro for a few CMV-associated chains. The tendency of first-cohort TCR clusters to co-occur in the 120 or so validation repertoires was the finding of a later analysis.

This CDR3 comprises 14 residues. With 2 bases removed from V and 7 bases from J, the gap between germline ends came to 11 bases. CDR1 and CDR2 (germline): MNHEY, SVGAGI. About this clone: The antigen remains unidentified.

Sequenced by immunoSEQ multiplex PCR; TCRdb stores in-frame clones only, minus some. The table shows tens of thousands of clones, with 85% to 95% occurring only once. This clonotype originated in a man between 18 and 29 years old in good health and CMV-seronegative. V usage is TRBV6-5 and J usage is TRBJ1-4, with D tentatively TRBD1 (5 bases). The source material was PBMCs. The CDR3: CASSYDRRGEKLFF. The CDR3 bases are TGTGCCAGCAGTTACGATCGAAGGGGTGAAAAACTGTTTTTT.